Listed here are 15 T cell receptor beta chains from one sample, sequenced in a study of blood T cell repertoires in COVID-19. Data came from immunoSEQ multiplex PCR; TCRdb stores just in-frame clones and leaves some out. The table has fewer than 250,000 clones, around 82% seen once. What was sequenced was peripheral blood. These TCRs come from a woman in her forties with active or convalescent COVID-19.

The chain combines TRBV19 with TRBJ1-2, with 7 positions matching TRBD1. Unmatched junction bases numbered 10, after V lost 3 bases and J lost 6 bases. Germline CDR1 reads LNHDA; CDR2 reads SQIVND (reference sequence). The CDR3 totals 15 residues. In nucleotides, the CDR3 is TGTGCCAGTAGTATCCGACAGGGCCCTGGAAATGGCTACACCTTC. Translating gives CASSIRQGPGNGYTF. Full variable domain (outside the CDR3, taken from reference TRBV19 and TRBJ1-2): DGGITQSPKYLFRKEGQNVTLSCEQNLNHDAMYWYRQDPGQGLRLIYYSQIVNDFQKGDIAEGYSVSREKKESFPLTVTSAQKNPTAFYLCASSIRQGPGNGYTFGSGTRLTVV.

The chain carries TRBV3-1 (or the pseudogene TRBV3-2) and TRBJ2-1; D is uncertain. Trimming left V 4 bases short and J 5 bases short, with 18 bases between. The CDR3 contains 16 residues. Looked up from germline, CDR1 is LGHDT and CDR2 is YNNKEL (reference sequence). CDR3: CASSPDLEPVDNEQFF. In DNA, the CDR3 is TGTGCCAGCAGCCCAGATCTTGAGCCGGTGGACAATGAGCAGTTCTTC.

This chain connects TRBV12-2 to TRBJ2-7; the table names TRBD1, a call not compared with the DNA. TRBV12-2 is termed a pseudogene. CDR3 length equals 16 residues. CDR3 nucleotide sequence: TGTGCAAGTCGCTTCTTTCCCGGGACAGGGGGTTACGAGCAGTACTTC. It codes for CASRFFPGTGGYEQYF.

The chain combines TRBV5-1 with TRBJ2-2; 12 bases are shared with TRBD1. CDR3 length equals 20 residues. Germline lookup yields CDR1 SGHRS and CDR2 YFSETQ. The junction had 15 bases not matched to a gene; V was cut back by 4 bases and J by 2 bases. CDR3 bases: TGCGCCAGCAGCCTAACACGGGACAGGGGGCCCCTTTTTAACACCGGGGAGCTGTTTTTT. Amino acid sequence: CASSLTRDRGPLFNTGELFF.

The V call is TRBV12-3 or TRBV12-4, the J call TRBJ1-5, with 9 bases identical to TRBD1. This CDR3 has 12 amino acids. V lost 8 bases to trimming and J lost 8 bases; unmatched junction nucleotides: 4. The CDR3 loop is CASGQGIKPQHF. The CDR3 coding sequence is TGTGCCAGCGGACAGGGGATCAAGCCCCAGCATTTT.

Remarks on this clone: A read error may produce the germline difference seen at one junction end. V is TRBV7-9 and J is TRBJ2-3, with 9 positions matching TRBD2. Per the germline V gene, CDR1 is SEHNR and CDR2 is FQNEAQ (reference sequence). CDR3 length: 15 residues. CDR3 sequence (DNA): TGTGCCAGCAGCTTAGCGGGGACTAGCATAGATACGCAGTATTTT. Protein product: CASSLAGTSIDTQYF.

The J gene is TRBJ1-1, the V gene TRBV3-1 (or the pseudogene TRBV3-2); tentatively, D is TRBD1 (6 bases). Germline CDR1 LGHDT, CDR2 YNNKEL (reference sequence). The CDR3 is 13 residues long. Trimming removed 0 bases from V and 8 bases from J, with 10 bases in between. The CDR3 bases are TGTGCCAGCAGCCAAGATATCAGGGGCGAAGCTTTCTTT. Its protein is CASSQDIRGEAFF.

V and J are TRBV10-3 and TRBJ2-7; TRBD1 matches 9 bases. CDR1 ENHRY and CDR2 SYGVKD come from the germline V gene. Unmatched junction bases numbered 6, after V lost 2 bases and J lost 4 bases. There are 15 residues in the CDR3. The CDR3 region is CAISEIGQGRYEQYF. The CDR3 nucleotides are TGTGCCATCAGTGAGATCGGACAGGGGCGGTACGAGCAGTACTTC.

This CDR3 reads CAVKGQGFEKLFF. The CDR3 region has the DNA TGTGCCGTTAAAGGACAGGGGTTTGAAAAACTGTTTTTT. The V and J genes are TRBV28 and TRBJ1-4; 9 nucleotides match TRBD1. The CDR3 consists of 13 residues. Losses at the gene ends were 11 bases for V and 7 bases for J; bases not matched to a gene: 8. Germline CDR1 MDHEN, CDR2 SYDVKM.

This chain joins TRBV6-2 or TRBV6-3 and TRBJ1-5, with 7 nucleotides matching TRBD1. This CDR3 spans 14 amino acids. J lost 8 bases, V lost 6 bases, and 10 bases had no gene match. The germline gives CDR1 MNHEY, CDR2 SVGEGT. CDR3 protein: CASSRLQGLEPQHF. CDR3 bases: TGTGCCAGCAGCCGCCTACAGGGGTTAGAGCCCCAGCATTTT.

The chain has TRBV29-1 and TRBJ2-7; TRBD1 matches at 10 bases. The germline V gene encodes CDR1 SQVTM and CDR2 ANQGSEA. J lost 2 bases, V lost 5 bases, and 3 bases had no gene match. The CDR3 contains 13 residues. The CDR3: CSVPGTGAYEQYF. The CDR3 coding sequence is TGCAGCGTTCCCGGGACAGGGGCCTACGAGCAGTACTTC.

The V call is TRBV10-3, the J call TRBJ2-1, with D possibly being TRBD1 (6 bases). The CDR3 contains 12 residues. V shed 8 bases and J shed 5 bases, with 10 bases lying between them. In germline, CDR1 is ENHRY, CDR2 SYGVKD. CDR3 nucleotide sequence: TGTGCCATCGCAGGGGCACACAATGAGCAGTTCTTC. It specifies CAIAGAHNEQFF.

This clone has a handful of counts. The chain couples TRBV19 to TRBJ1-1, with D possibly being TRBD1 (6 bases). Trimming cost V 2 bases and J 4 bases, with 8 bases left between them. Germline CDR1 is LNHDA and CDR2 is SQIVND (reference sequence). This CDR3 is 13 amino acids long. The CDR3 sequence is CASSITGLTEAFF. The CDR3 coding sequence is TGTGCCAGTAGTATAACAGGGCTCACTGAAGCTTTCTTT. Based on the CDR3 plus reference TRBV19 and TRBJ1-1, the full variable domain is DGGITQSPKYLFRKEGQNVTLSCEQNLNHDAMYWYRQDPGQGLRLIYYSQIVNDFQKGDIAEGYSVSREKKESFPLTVTSAQKNPTAFYLCASSITGLTEAFFGQGTRLTVV.

This chain uses TRBV5-6 with TRBJ1-3; D perhaps matches TRBD1 (5 bases). The V end lost 1 base, the J end lost 3 bases, and 11 bases lay between the germline ends. The V gene's germline CDR1 is SGHDT and CDR2 YYEEEE. The CDR3 consists of 15 residues. The CDR3 DNA is TGTGCCAGCAGCTTGAGGGGTACAATTGGAAACACCATATATTTT. Translation: CASSLRGTIGNTIYF. The full variable domain, in which reference TRBV5-6 and TRBJ1-3 provide the parts outside the CDR3, is DAGVTQSPTHLIKTRGQQVTLRCSPKSGHDTVSWYQQALGQGPQFIFQYYEEEERQRGNFPDRFSGHQFPNYSSELNVNALLLGDSALYLCASSLRGTIGNTIYFGEGSWLTVV.

The chain recombines TRBV7-2 with TRBJ1-2, with D uncertain. Germline loops: CDR1 SGHTA, CDR2 FQGNSA. V lost 5 bases, J lost 7 bases, and 17 bases lay in between. CDR3 length equals 14 residues. CDR3 coding DNA: TGTGCCAGCAGCCCGCGGGAGAGCGGCGTTGGCTACACCTTC. As protein: CASSPRESGVGYTF.